The entry below describes one T cell receptor beta chain. The record originates from a study of blood T cell repertoires in COVID-19. Living in under 30 US areas, the participants were between 18 and 89 years of age. Assay used: immunoSEQ multiplex PCR; TCRdb lists only in-frame clones, some missing. Of around 200,000 clones in the sample, more than 70% were seen once. The receptor was isolated from a woman between 40 and 50 years old with acute COVID-19. Input material: PBMCs or T cells enriched from blood (not recorded which).

CDR3 residues: CASSLKAGGYNEQFF. The CDR3 nucleotides are TGTGCCAGCAGTTTAAAAGCGGGAGGGTACAATGAGCAGTTCTTC. The J gene is TRBJ2-1, the V gene TRBV27; 10 bases line up with TRBD2. Looked up from germline, CDR1 is MNHEY and CDR2 is SMNVEV (reference sequence). The CDR3 runs to 15 residues. V was pared by 2 bases and J by 4 bases, with 2 bases of the junction left unmatched.